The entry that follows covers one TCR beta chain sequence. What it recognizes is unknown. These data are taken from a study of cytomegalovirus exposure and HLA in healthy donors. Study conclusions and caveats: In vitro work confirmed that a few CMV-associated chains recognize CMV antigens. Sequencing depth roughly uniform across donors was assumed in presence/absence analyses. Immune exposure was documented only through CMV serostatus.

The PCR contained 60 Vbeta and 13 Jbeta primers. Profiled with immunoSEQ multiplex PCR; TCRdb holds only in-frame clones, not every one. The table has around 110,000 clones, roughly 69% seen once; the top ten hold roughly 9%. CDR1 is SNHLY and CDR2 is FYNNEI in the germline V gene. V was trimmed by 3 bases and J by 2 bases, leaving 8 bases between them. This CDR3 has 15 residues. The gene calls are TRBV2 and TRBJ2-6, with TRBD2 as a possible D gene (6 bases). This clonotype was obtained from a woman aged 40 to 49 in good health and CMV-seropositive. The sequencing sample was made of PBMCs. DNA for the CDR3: TGTGCCAGCAGTGAGTGGGGGGCTGGGGCCAACGTCCTGACTTTC. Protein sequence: CASSEWGAGANVLTF. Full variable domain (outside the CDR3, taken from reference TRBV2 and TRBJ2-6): EPEVTQTPSHQVTQMGQEVILRCVPISNHLYFYWYRQILGQKVEFLVSFYNNEISEKSEIFDDQFSVERPDGSNFTLKIRSTKLEDSAMYFCASSEWGAGANVLTFGAGSRLTVL.